Sequencing of this T cell receptor beta chain was carried out in a study of prognosis after radiotherapy for stage I lung cancer. Study findings and constraints: There were reportedly differences in TRBV and TRBJ gene usage between patients with and without metastases. Counts of unique TCR clones fell following stereotactic body radiation therapy, median about 10,000 versus 6,900. Reduced Shannon entropy following stereotactic body radiation therapy was recorded in patients who developed distant metastases.

Germline V CDR1 and CDR2: MNHEY, SVGEGT. CDR3 size: 14 residues. Germline trimming cut 6 bases from V and 10 bases from J; bases unmatched to any gene: 9. Comment on this clonotype: Its target is unknown.

Researchers used two-round multiplex PCR to amplify TCR beta CDR3 starting from genomic DNA. For every TRBV and TRBJ gene, a specific primer was used in first-round PCR. MiXCR, applied by TCRdb to the multiplex PCR reads, yields one record per CDR3 protein. The data contain about 30,000 distinct CDR3 sequences, about half of them seen just once; the ten biggest clones take up about 15%. Sequencing was performed on PBMCs, taken before or after stereotactic body radiation therapy (not recorded which). The receptor's source is a donor over 45 with non-small cell lung cancer. The chain couples TRBV6-2 or TRBV6-3 to TRBJ2-2; 9 bases map to TRBD2. The CDR3 DNA sequence: TGTGCCAGCAGGACTAGCGGCAACACCTTGGAGCTGTTTTTT. Translation gives CASRTSGNTLELFF.